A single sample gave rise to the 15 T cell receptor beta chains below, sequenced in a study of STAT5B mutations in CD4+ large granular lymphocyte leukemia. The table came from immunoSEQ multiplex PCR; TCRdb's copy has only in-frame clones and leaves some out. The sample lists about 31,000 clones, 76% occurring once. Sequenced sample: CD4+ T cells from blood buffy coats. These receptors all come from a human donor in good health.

CDR3 coding DNA: TGTGCCAGCAGTGAAAGCCAGGGCGCTAACTATGGCTACACCTTC. It translates to CASSESQGANYGYTF. The chain combines TRBV6-1 with TRBJ1-2; a possible D gene is TRBD1 (5 bases). The CDR3 contains 15 residues. V dropped 2 bases and J dropped 0 bases, with 10 bases sitting between them. The germline gives CDR1 MNHNS, CDR2 SASEGT.

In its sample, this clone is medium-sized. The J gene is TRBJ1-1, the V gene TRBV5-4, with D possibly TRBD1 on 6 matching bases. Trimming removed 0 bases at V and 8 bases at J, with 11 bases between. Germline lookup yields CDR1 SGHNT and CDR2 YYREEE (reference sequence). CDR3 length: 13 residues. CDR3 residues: CASSLEIRGEAFF. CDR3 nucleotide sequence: TGTGCCAGCAGCTTGGAGATCAGGGGCGAAGCTTTCTTT.

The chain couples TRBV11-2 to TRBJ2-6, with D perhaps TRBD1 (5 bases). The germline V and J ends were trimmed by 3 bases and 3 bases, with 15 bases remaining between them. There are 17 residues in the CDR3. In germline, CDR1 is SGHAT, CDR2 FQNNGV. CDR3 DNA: TGTGCCAGCAGCTTGGGGCCGCGAAGGCTTGGGGCCAACGTCCTGACTTTC. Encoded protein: CASSLGPRRLGANVLTF.

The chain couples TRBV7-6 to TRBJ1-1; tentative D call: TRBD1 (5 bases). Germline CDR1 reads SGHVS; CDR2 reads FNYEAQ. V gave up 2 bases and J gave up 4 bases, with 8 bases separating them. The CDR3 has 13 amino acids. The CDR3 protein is CASSLRQGTEAFF. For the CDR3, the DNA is TGTGCCAGCAGCTTAAGGCAGGGCACTGAAGCTTTCTTT.

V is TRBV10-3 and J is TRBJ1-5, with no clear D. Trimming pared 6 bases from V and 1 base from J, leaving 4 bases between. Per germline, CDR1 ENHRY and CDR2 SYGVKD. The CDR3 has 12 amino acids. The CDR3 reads CAIRDSNQPQHF. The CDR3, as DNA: TGTGCCATCAGGGACAGCAATCAGCCCCAGCATTTT.

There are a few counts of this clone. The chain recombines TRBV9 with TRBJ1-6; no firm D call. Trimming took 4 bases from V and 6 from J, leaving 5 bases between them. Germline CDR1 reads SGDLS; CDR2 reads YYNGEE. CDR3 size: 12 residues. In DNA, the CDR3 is TGTGCCAGCAGCTCCGCTAATTCACCCCTCCACTTT. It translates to CASSSANSPLHF.

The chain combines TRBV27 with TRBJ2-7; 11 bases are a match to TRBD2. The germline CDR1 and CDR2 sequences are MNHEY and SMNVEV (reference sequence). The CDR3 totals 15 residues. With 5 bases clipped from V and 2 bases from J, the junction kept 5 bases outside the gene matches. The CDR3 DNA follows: TGTGCCAGCAGTCCCCGACTAGCGGGACCCTACGAGCAGTACTTC. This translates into CASSPRLAGPYEQYF.

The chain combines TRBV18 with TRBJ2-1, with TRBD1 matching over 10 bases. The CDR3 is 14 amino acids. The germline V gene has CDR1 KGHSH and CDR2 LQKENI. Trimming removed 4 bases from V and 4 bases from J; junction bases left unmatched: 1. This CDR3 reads CASSQGQGYNEQFF. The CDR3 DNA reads TGTGCCAGCTCACAGGGACAGGGGTACAATGAGCAGTTCTTC.

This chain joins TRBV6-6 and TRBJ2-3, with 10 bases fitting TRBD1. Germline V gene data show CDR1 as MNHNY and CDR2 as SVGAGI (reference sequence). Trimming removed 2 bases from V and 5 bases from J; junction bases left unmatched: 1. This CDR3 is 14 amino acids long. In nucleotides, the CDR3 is TGTGCCAGCAGTTACGGGACAGGGGTAGATACGCAGTATTTT. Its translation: CASSYGTGVDTQYF.

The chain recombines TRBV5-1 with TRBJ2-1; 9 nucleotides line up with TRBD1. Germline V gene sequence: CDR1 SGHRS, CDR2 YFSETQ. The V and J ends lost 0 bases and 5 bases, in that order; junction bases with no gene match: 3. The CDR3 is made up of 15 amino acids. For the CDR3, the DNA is TGCGCCAGCAGCTTGGCCGACAGGGGGAACAATGAGCAGTTCTTC. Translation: CASSLADRGNNEQFF.

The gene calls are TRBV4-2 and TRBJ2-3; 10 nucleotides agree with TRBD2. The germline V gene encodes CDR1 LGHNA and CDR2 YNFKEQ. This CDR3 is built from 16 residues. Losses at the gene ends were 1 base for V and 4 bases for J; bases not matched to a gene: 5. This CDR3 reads CASSQAQRGGADTQYF. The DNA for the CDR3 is TGTGCCAGCAGCCAAGCGCAGCGGGGGGGCGCAGATACGCAGTATTTT.

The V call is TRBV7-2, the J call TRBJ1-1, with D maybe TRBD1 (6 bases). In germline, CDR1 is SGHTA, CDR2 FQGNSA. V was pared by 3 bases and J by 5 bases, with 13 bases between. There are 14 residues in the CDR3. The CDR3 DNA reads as TGTGCCAGCAGCTTTGGGGGGGCGCGAACTGAAGCTTTCTTT. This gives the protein CASSFGGARTEAFF. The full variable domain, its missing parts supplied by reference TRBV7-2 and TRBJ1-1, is GAGVSQSPSNKVTEKGKDVELRCDPISGHTALYWYRQSLGQGLEFLIYFQGNSAPDKSGLPSDRFSAERTGGSVSTLTIQRTQQEDSAVYLCASSFGGARTEAFFGQGTRLTVV.

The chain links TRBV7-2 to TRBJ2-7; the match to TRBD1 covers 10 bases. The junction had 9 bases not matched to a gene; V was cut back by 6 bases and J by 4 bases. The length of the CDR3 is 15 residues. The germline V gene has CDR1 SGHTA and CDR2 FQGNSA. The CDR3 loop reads CASRYAADRGYEQYF. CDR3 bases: TGTGCCAGCAGATACGCCGCGGACAGGGGGTACGAGCAGTACTTC.

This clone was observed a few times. CDR3 sequence (DNA): TGTGCCACCCGGAGACAGTTGGGGTATGGCTACACCTTC. Translated: CATRRQLGYGYTF. The chain couples TRBV2 to TRBJ1-2; tentatively, D is TRBD1 (5 bases). V gave up 10 bases and J gave up 5 bases, with 17 bases separating them. CDR1 is SNHLY, CDR2 FYNNEI, per germline. This CDR3 is 13 amino acids long.

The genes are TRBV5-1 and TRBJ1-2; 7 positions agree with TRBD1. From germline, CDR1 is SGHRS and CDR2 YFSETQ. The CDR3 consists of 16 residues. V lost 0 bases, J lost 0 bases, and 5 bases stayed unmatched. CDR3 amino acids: CASSLARDSTNYGYTF. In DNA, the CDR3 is TGCGCCAGCAGCTTGGCCCGGGACAGTACTAACTATGGCTACACCTTC.